This T cell receptor (beta chain) was identified in a study of blood T cell repertoires in COVID-19 (dated by TCRdb to the early 2020s). Study-wide context: Samples covering the acute and convalescent phases of COVID-19 were provided by collaborators in the United States, Italy and Spain. The prospective study material was composed of cDNA or gDNA derived from T cells, B-cell-depleted T cells, or PBMCs. The dataset comprised deeply sampled blood TCRbeta repertoires from subjects exposed to, actively infected with, or recovered from COVID-19. The repertoires were released in a freely available public database meant as a resource for research on the immune response to SARS-CoV-2. Samples came from the ongoing ImmuneRACE study (first 160 participants) plus 1,254 subjects from 6 global collaborators. Nearly every sample came with metadata listing a de-identified subject ID, COVID-19 status, age in years and sex. HLA class I and class II types, where available, came from metadata supplied by the sample provider rather than from assay-based typing. What the authors observed across the whole study: Clinical and demographic metadata were provided uncurated, with the amount varying by source and participant.

The immunoSEQ Assay, a bias-controlled multiplex PCR, was used to amplify TCRbeta CDR3 regions from genomic DNA. The paper's data handling went like this. Within the assay, amplification of reference gene primers was used to estimate how many nucleated cells each sample contained. Sequence reads were collapsed and filtered to measure the absolute abundance of every unique TCRbeta CDR3 rearrangement. For each sample, productive Simpson clonality was calculated by taking the square root of Simpson's diversity index across productive rearrangements. This immuneACCESS table, as held by TCRdb, lists in-frame sequences with V and J called but not all clones. Of the missing ones, under half trace to an unresolved V gene in checked studies; the others have no known cause. The V and J calls and the clone size are those of that table, but D and trimming were determined from the DNA. Here the sample has approximately 94,000 clones; 80% to 95% occur a single time. The top ten clonotypes cover less than 2.5% of the sample.

A remark on this clone: Its binding antigen is unknown. The input lacks base qualities; no much larger clone sits a single base away.

From its cysteine to its phenylalanine, the CDR3 spans 14 amino acids. The sequence is cut down to CDR3 DNA, 42 bases in frame from base 1. V ends up 6 bases short and J 6 bases short, with an unmatched junction base count of 7. CDR1 is given as MGHRA and CDR2 as YSYEKL, both from the germline V gene. The collaborating institutions used their own protocols to collect whole blood in K2EDTA tubes. For TCRbeta analysis, collaborators shipped samples in one of three forms: frozen whole blood, isolated PBMCs, or DNA extracted from either of those sample types. The TCR sequence derives from a man aged 45-65 years with active COVID-19. The receptor chain draws on TRBV4-1 and TRBJ2-7; 11 bases in the middle match TRBD1. Specimen: peripheral blood. The CDR3 in this case is CASSVAGTGGEQYF. The nucleotide sequence reads as follows: TGCGCCAGCAGTGTCGCCGGGACAGGGGGCGAGCAGTACTTC.